This T cell receptor beta chain was obtained from a study of identical twins. MiXCR, run by TCRdb on the 5' RACE reads, gives a single entry per CDR3 protein. This repertoire shows some 270,000 distinct CDR3 sequences, roughly 8.7% found once; its top ten account for approximately 3%. This same sample was also taken into another study, of yellow fever vaccine responses in identical twins.

The specimen was CD8+ T cells sorted from blood. The source of this sequence is a woman in her late teens or twenties in good health.

CDR3 in DNA: TGTGCCAGCAGCTTTTTAGGGGCCAGGGGAGAGACCCAGTACTTC. Translating it yields CASSFLGARGETQYF. This chain links TRBV7-9 with TRBJ2-5; D may be TRBD1 (6 bases). V lost 3 bases and J 4 bases, leaving 15 bases between the germline ends. CDR3 length: 15 residues. Germline V CDR1 and CDR2: SEHNR, FQNEAQ (reference sequence).